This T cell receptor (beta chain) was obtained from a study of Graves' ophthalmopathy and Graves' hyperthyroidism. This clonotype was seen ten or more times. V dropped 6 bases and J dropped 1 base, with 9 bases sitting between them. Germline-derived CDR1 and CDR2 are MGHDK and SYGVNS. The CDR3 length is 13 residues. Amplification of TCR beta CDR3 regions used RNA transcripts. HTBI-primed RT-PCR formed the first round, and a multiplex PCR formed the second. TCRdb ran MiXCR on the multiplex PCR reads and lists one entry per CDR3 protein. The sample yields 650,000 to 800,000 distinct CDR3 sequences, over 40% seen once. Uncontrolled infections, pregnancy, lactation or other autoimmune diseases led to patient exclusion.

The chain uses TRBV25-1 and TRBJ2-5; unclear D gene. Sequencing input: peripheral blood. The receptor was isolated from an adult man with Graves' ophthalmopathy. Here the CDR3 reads CASSTRLQETQYF. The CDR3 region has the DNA TGTGCCAGCAGCACCCGGCTCCAAGAGACCCAGTACTTC.